The clone carrying this T cell receptor beta chain was seen many times. Its antigen is unknown. The sample originates from a study of T-cell reconstitution after alpha-beta-depleted transplantation in children. Notes on the study in general: After transplant, high TCRbeta diversity at day 60 in some patients arose from surviving recipient T cells and thymic progenitors. Alpha-beta T cells present about two months after transplant were reported to originate from several hundred expanded graft clones. A year had passed since transplant, and T-cell counts and diversity by then came mostly from newly produced T cells.

V was clipped by 7 bases and J by 5 bases, with 17 bases between them. The CDR3 totals 13 residues. CDR1 DFQATT and CDR2 SNEGSKA come from the germline V gene (reference sequence). TCRbeta library construction was performed incorporating unique molecular identifiers. Using its own MiXCR run on the PCR reads, TCRdb lists one record per CDR3 protein. This sample yields approximately 240,000 distinct CDR3 sequences, of which approximately 10% are seen a single time; roughly 27% belongs to the top ten. The chain joins TRBV20-1 to TRBJ2-5; D gene uncertain. The clonotype originates from a child in the first two years of life with acute myeloid leukemia, due to receive a stem cell transplant. Source: PBMCs, taken before TCRalphabeta/CD19-depleted stem cell transplant. The CDR3 sequence: CSGNVPIRETQYF. The DNA of the CDR3 is TGCAGTGGGAATGTGCCCATCAGGGAGACCCAGTACTTC.